This T cell receptor (beta chain) was profiled in a study of cytomegalovirus exposure and HLA in healthy donors. Overall study findings and caveats: HLA alleles showed associations with some 17,000 TCR beta sequences in a later analysis, at a 0.05 false discovery rate. According to an earlier analysis, most TCR beta V segments yielded productive rearrangements about 90% or about 30% of the time. A list of around 160 TCR beta chains associated with cytomegalovirus was given.

Primers included in the PCR were 60 Vbeta and 13 Jbeta primers. The repertoire was sequenced with immunoSEQ multiplex PCR; TCRdb's copy has only in-frame clones and lacks some. The sample lists about 140,000 clones, about 79% occurring once. The CDR3 contains 14 residues. To note about this clone: Its antigen is not known.

Healthy people donating bone marrow made up the donors. The chain carries TRBV21-1 and TRBJ2-1; the table's D call, TRBD2, has no DNA check behind it. TRBV21-1 is labeled a pseudogene. The TCR comes from a woman in her 30s in good health and CMV-seronegative. Material: PBMCs. CDR3 coding DNA: TGTGCCAGCAGCAAAGGGTCTATTCACAATGAGCAGTTCTTC. Translating it yields CASSKGSIHNEQFF.